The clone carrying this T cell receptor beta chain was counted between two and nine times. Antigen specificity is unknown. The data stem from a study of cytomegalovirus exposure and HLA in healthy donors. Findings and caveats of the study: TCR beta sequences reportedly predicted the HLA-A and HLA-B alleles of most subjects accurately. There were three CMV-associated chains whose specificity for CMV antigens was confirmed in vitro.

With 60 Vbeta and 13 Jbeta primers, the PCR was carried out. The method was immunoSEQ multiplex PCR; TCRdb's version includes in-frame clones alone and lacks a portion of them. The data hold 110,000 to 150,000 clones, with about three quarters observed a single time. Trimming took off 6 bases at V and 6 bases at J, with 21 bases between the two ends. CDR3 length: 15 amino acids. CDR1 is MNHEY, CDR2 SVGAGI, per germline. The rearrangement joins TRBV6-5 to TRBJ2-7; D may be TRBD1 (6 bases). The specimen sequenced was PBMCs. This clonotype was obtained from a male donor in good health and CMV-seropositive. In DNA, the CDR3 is TGTGCCAGCAGCCGGACGACAGGAGGACGCCTCGAGCAGTACTTC. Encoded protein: CASSRTTGGRLEQYF.